The subject of this entry is one T cell receptor (beta chain). Its matching antigen is unknown. Together with a sample-barcoded 5' primer, a J-beta primer mix was included in a second PCR lasting roughly 6 to 12 cycles. A 12-random-nucleotide template-switch adaptor tagged each cDNA molecule. TCRdb reprocessed the 5' RACE reads via MiXCR and lists one record per CDR3 protein. The data contain about 1.5 million distinct CDR3 sequences, about 45% of them singletons. Isolated per sample were at least 7 million PBMCs. At least 5.5 micrograms of total RNA were extracted per sample. Germline CDR1 reads LGHNA; CDR2 reads YSLEER. Trimming pared 3 bases from V and 1 base from J, leaving 8 bases between. CDR3 length: 14 residues. The data originate from a study of blood T cells in healthy people across ages. Study-level points and caveats: Age showed a roughly linear inverse relationship with TCR beta diversity per million T cells.

Specimen: blood. This clonotype originated in a young woman in good health. The chain employs TRBV4-3 and TRBJ2-3; tentative D call: TRBD2 (6 bases). The CDR3 sequence is CASSHWGGTDTQYF. CDR3 bases: TGCGCCAGCAGCCATTGGGGGGGCACAGATACGCAGTATTTT.